This TCR beta chain was profiled in a study of T-cell memory formation after mild COVID-19. TCRdb independently ran MiXCR on the 5' RACE reads; one entry per CDR3 protein. Of some 290,000 distinct CDR3 sequences listed, roughly 17% are singletons. There are a few counts of this clonotype. CDR1 and CDR2 (germline): SGHKS, YYEKEE (reference sequence). This CDR3 comprises 14 residues. With 0 bases removed from V and 13 bases from J, the gap between germline ends came to 19 bases. The receptor's source is a man between 18 and 35 years old who had mild COVID-19 (a few samples of this study predate the infection). Cell type and time point are not known. Sequenced sample: PBMCs or a T cell subset sorted from them (not recorded which). The V call is TRBV5-5, the J call TRBJ1-2, with no clear D. The CDR3 nucleotides read TGTGCCAGCAGCTTGGCCGAAGTTTCATTGGACTCCACCTTC. Amino acids: CASSLAEVSLDSTF.